The 27 T cell receptor beta chains below all came from one sample that was sequenced in a study of blood T cell repertoires in COVID-19. The assay was immunoSEQ multiplex PCR, and TCRdb's table has in-frame clones only and misses some. The sample yields a few hundred thousand clones, approximately 86% seen once. The sequencing sample was made of PBMCs or T cells enriched from blood (not recorded which). The receptors were gathered from a woman between 50 and 59 years old who had recovered from COVID-19.

The chain has TRBV5-5 and TRBJ2-1; TRBD2 agrees at 14 bases. The CDR3 contains 15 residues. V lost 4 bases, J lost 9 bases, and 6 bases stayed unmatched. Germline CDR1 and CDR2: SGHKS and YYEKEE (reference sequence). The CDR3 nucleotides read TGTGCCAGCAGCGTGACTAGCGGGAGGGCCGGTGAGCAGTTCTTC. This encodes CASSVTSGRAGEQFF.

The chain links TRBV2 to TRBJ1-5, with a possible D match to TRBD1 (6 bases). The CDR3 loop spans 13 amino acids. V was shortened by 3 bases and J by 9 bases, with 12 bases between the two germline ends. Germline CDR1 SNHLY, CDR2 FYNNEI. The CDR3 sequence: CASSDGRGGPQHF. The CDR3 bases are TGTGCCAGCAGTGACGGCAGGGGTGGGCCCCAGCATTTT.

The rearrangement uses TRBV5-5 and TRBJ1-2; 9 nucleotides agree with TRBD1. Losses at the gene ends were 5 bases for V and 2 bases for J; bases not matched to a gene: 7. Germline CDR1 reads SGHKS; CDR2 reads YYEKEE (reference sequence). The CDR3 runs 15 residues. The CDR3 loop is CASREQQGANYGYTF. The CDR3 DNA sequence: TGTGCCAGCAGGGAACAACAGGGGGCCAACTATGGCTACACCTTC.

The chain joins TRBV10-3 to TRBJ2-7, with D unclear. The V end was cut by 3 bases, the J end by 5 bases, with 5 bases between. There are 11 residues in the CDR3. CDR1 is ENHRY, CDR2 SYGVKD, per germline. The CDR3 DNA is TGTGCCATCAGTGACGTAGACGAGCAGTACTTC. It yields the protein CAISDVDEQYF.

This chain uses TRBV5-1 with TRBJ2-5; TRBD1 matches at 7 bases. With V trimmed by 5 bases and J by 5 bases, 3 bases remained unmatched. This CDR3 region has 12 residues. Germline V gives CDR1 SGHRS, CDR2 YFSETQ. The CDR3 region is CASSSDRETQYF. DNA of the CDR3: TGCGCCAGCAGTTCGGACAGGGAGACCCAGTACTTC.

The chain couples TRBV6-5 to TRBJ1-1, with 7 positions matching TRBD1. This CDR3 contains 15 residues. The V and J ends lost 0 bases and 5 bases, in that order; junction bases with no gene match: 6. Germline V gene sequence: CDR1 MNHEY, CDR2 SVGAGI. The CDR3 DNA is TGTGCCAGCAGTTACTCACGGACAGGTTGGACTGAAGCTTTCTTT. Translating it yields CASSYSRTGWTEAFF.

The chain combines TRBV6-2 or TRBV6-3 with TRBJ2-2, with TRBD2 identical over 7 bases. The junction had 12 bases not matched to a gene; V was cut back by 5 bases and J by 6 bases. CDR1 and CDR2 (germline): MNHEY, SVGEGT. The CDR3 runs 16 residues. CDR3 DNA: TGTGCCAGCAGTCGGCGGGGAGGGCCCCCAGCCGGGGAGCTGTTTTTT. Translating it yields CASSRRGGPPAGELFF.

This clone occurred once. J is TRBJ2-2 and V is TRBV5-1; perhaps TRBD2 as D (5 bases). The CDR3 length is 15 residues. V was pared by 3 bases and J by 7 bases, with 16 bases between. In germline, CDR1 is SGHRS, CDR2 YFSETQ. The CDR3 loop is CASSSSPNTYGELFF. The DNA for the CDR3 is TGCGCCAGCAGCTCTAGCCCTAATACATACGGGGAGCTGTTTTTT.

The chain is built from TRBV7-6 and TRBJ2-6; D is unclear. V gave up 5 bases and J gave up 0 bases, with 2 bases separating them. The CDR3 contains 13 residues. CDR1 and CDR2 (germline): SGHVS, FNYEAQ. In DNA, the CDR3 is TGTGCCAGCAGCCGCTCTGGGGCCAACGTCCTGACTTTC. Amino acid sequence: CASSRSGANVLTF.

V and J are TRBV15 and TRBJ1-1, with D possibly matching TRBD1 (5 bases). Germline V gene sequence: CDR1 LNHNV, CDR2 YYDKDF (reference sequence). Trimming removed 0 bases at V and 9 bases at J, with 17 bases between. This CDR3 has 15 residues. The CDR3: CATSRDQSGTKKAFF. CDR3 nucleotides: TGTGCCACCAGCAGAGATCAATCCGGGACTAAGAAAGCTTTCTTT. The complete variable domain, with remaining parts taken from reference TRBV15 and TRBJ1-1, reads DAMVIQNPRYQVTQFGKPVTLSCSQTLNHNVMYWYQQKSSQAPKLLFHYYDKDFNNEADTPDNFQSRRPNTSFCFLDIRSPGLGDTAMYLCATSRDQSGTKKAFFGQGTRLTVV.

The chain couples TRBV9 to TRBJ2-1; 12 bases line up with TRBD2. The V gene's germline CDR1 is SGDLS and CDR2 YYNGEE. This CDR3 comprises 17 residues. V shed 4 bases, J shed 6 bases, and the junction held 11 bases outside the gene matches. CDR3 in DNA: TGTGCCAGCAGCCCCGGACTAGCGGGACGCCCGCGCAATGAGCAGTTCTTC. Amino acids: CASSPGLAGRPRNEQFF. Based on the CDR3 plus reference TRBV9 and TRBJ2-1, the full variable domain is DSGVTQTPKHLITATGQRVTLRCSPRSGDLSVYWYQQSLDQGLQFLIQYYNGEERAKGNILERFSAQQFPDLHSELNLSSLELGDSALYFCASSPGLAGRPRNEQFFGPGTRLTVL.

This clone was counted a few times. The rearrangement links TRBV28 to TRBJ1-1, with TRBD1 identical over 7 bases. The germline CDR1 and CDR2 sequences are MDHEN and SYDVKM. Trimming at V came to 6 bases and at J to 3 bases, leaving 7 bases not matched to a gene. The CDR3 has 14 residues. For the CDR3, the DNA is TGTGCCAGCAGAGAAGATACAGGGGACACTGAAGCTTTCTTT. Protein: CASREDTGDTEAFF.

The chain uses TRBV27 and TRBJ1-1; 7 nucleotides align to TRBD1. The CDR3 contains 16 residues. Germline values: CDR1 MNHEY, CDR2 SMNVEV (reference sequence). Trimming removed 1 base from V and 4 bases from J; junction bases left unmatched: 9. The CDR3 protein is CASSLYGTGATTEAFF. CDR3 nucleotide sequence: TGTGCCAGCAGTTTATACGGTACAGGGGCTACCACTGAAGCTTTCTTT.

The rearrangement joins TRBV11-2 to TRBJ2-3, with D possibly TRBD1 on 5 matching bases. Germline V gene data show CDR1 as SGHAT and CDR2 as FQNNGV. Trimming removed 5 bases from V and 4 bases from J, with 16 bases in between. The CDR3 contains 15 residues. The CDR3 loop reads CASSIRGSRPDTQYF. Here the CDR3 DNA reads TGTGCCAGCAGCATAAGGGGCTCGCGCCCAGATACGCAGTATTTT.

This clone has a handful of counts. The chain combines TRBV4-3 with TRBJ1-6; D is possibly TRBD1 (6 bases). Germline CDR1 and CDR2: LGHNA and YSLEER. The CDR3 runs to 15 residues. V gave up 4 bases and J gave up 4 bases, with 11 bases separating them. The CDR3 bases are TGCGCCAGCAGCCTCCGCGGACAGTATAATTCACCCCTCCACTTT. It is translated as CASSLRGQYNSPLHF.

This clone showed up just a few times. The chain uses TRBV14 and TRBJ2-1, with 9 bases identical to TRBD1. The CDR3 covers 15 residues. V gave up 4 bases and J gave up 9 bases; unmatched junction bases: 10. Germline V gene lookup returns CDR1 SGHDN and CDR2 FVKESK. The CDR3 region has the DNA TGTGCCAGCAGCCGGACCGGGACAGGGTATGGTGAGCAGTTCTTC. This gives the protein CASSRTGTGYGEQFF.

With respect to this clone: Other DNA sequences in this sample translate to the same CDR3. The chain links TRBV19 to TRBJ1-1, with 9 nucleotides matching TRBD1. V was clipped by 6 bases and J by 5 bases; unmatched bases: 4. Germline V gives CDR1 LNHDA, CDR2 SQIVND (reference sequence). CDR3 length: 13 amino acids. The CDR3 spells CASRDRGGTEAFF. As DNA, the CDR3 is TGTGCCAGTAGGGACAGGGGAGGTACTGAAGCTTTCTTT.

V is TRBV21-1 and J is TRBJ1-1. TRBV21-1 is an annotated pseudogene. The CDR3 has 16 residues. The CDR3 is CASSKVWEDTNTEAFF. DNA for the CDR3: TGTGCCAGCAGCAAAGTATGGGAGGATACAAACACTGAAGCTTTCTTT.

This clone was picked up one time. This chain links TRBV6-4 with TRBJ2-1, with TRBD2 identical over 11 bases. Losses at the gene ends were 3 bases for V and 8 bases for J; bases not matched to a gene: 6. The germline V gene has CDR1 MRHNA and CDR2 SNTAGT. This CDR3 comprises 15 residues. In DNA, the CDR3 is TGTGCCAGCAGTGAAACTAGCGGGAGTCGCGATGAGCAGTTCTTC. It specifies CASSETSGSRDEQFF.

The chain uses TRBV9 and TRBJ2-1; weak D call: TRBD1 (5 bases). Deletions cut 0 bases from V and 3 bases from J, with 10 bases between. CDR3 length: 15 residues. The germline gives CDR1 SGDLS, CDR2 YYNGEE. The CDR3: CASSVAPDIYNEQFF. The CDR3, as DNA: TGTGCCAGCAGCGTAGCCCCGGACATCTACAATGAGCAGTTCTTC.

The chain combines TRBV11-3 with TRBJ2-1; 8 nucleotides line up with TRBD2. Losses at the gene ends were 1 base for V and 7 bases for J; bases not matched to a gene: 6. Germline-derived CDR1 and CDR2 are SGHNT and YENEEA. The CDR3 has 15 amino acids. CDR3 sequence: CASSLVSGNGNEQFF. The CDR3 DNA is TGTGCCAGCAGCTTAGTTAGCGGGAATGGGAATGAGCAGTTCTTC.

The chain has TRBV5-1 and TRBJ1-2; 9 bases line up with TRBD1. The trim removed 4 bases at V and 4 bases at J, leaving 11 bases unmatched. CDR1 SGHRS and CDR2 YFSETQ come from the germline V gene. This CDR3 spans 16 amino acids. CDR3 coding DNA: TGCGCCAGCAGCCCATTAACGACAGGGGGAGCCTATGGCTACACCTTC. Translating gives CASSPLTTGGAYGYTF.

The CDR3 sequence: CASSLVGGIDEQYF. CDR3 DNA: TGTGCCAGCAGCTTAGTGGGAGGGATTGACGAGCAGTACTTC. This chain links TRBV7-8 with TRBJ2-7, with 7 bases that match TRBD2. Germline V gives CDR1 SGHVS, CDR2 FQNEAQ. The CDR3 consists of 14 residues. V trimming: 1 base; J trimming: 5 bases; junction bases outside the gene matches: 5.

The chain combines TRBV18 with TRBJ2-1; 8 bases align to TRBD1. The CDR3 extends over 15 amino acids. From germline, CDR1 is KGHSH and CDR2 LQKENI. The trim removed 1 base at V and 7 bases at J, leaving 6 bases unmatched. CDR3 loop: CASSPRTGLSNEQFF. The CDR3 DNA follows: TGTGCCAGCTCACCACGGACAGGGCTCTCGAATGAGCAGTTCTTC.

This chain joins TRBV5-4 and TRBJ2-7; the D gene is possibly TRBD1 (7 bases). CDR1 and CDR2 (germline): SGHNT, YYREEE (reference sequence). CDR3 length: 15 amino acids. The V gene lost 4 bases and the J gene lost 2 bases, with 16 bases spanning the gap. The CDR3, as DNA: TGTGCCAGCAGCCGAGGAGGGGGCGCCACCTACGAGCAGTACTTC. This codes for CASSRGGGATYEQYF.

A note on this clone: Other DNA sequences in this sample translate to the same CDR3. Written as DNA, the CDR3 is TGTGCCAGCAGCTTAGAACAATATAATTCACCCCTCCACTTT. Protein product: CASSLEQYNSPLHF. J is TRBJ1-6 and V is TRBV7-9, with D unclear. V lost 1 base to trimming and J lost 4 bases, with 5 bases between them. The V gene's germline CDR1 is SEHNR and CDR2 FQNEAQ (reference sequence). The CDR3 is made up of 14 amino acids. The full variable domain, its missing parts supplied by reference TRBV7-9 and TRBJ1-6, is DTGVSQNPRHKITKRGQNVTFRCDPISEHNRLYWYRQTLGQGPEFLTYFQNEAQLEKSRLLSDRFSAERPKGSFSTLEIQRTEQGDSAMYLCASSLEQYNSPLHFGNGTRLTVT.

This chain links TRBV19 with TRBJ2-7; 7 bases are shared with TRBD2. Germline lookup yields CDR1 LNHDA and CDR2 SQIVND (reference sequence). The length of the CDR3 is 15 residues. After removal of 6 bases from V and 2 bases from J, the junction contained 10 bases not matched to a gene. The CDR3 loop is CASSPPSGTTYEQYF. The CDR3 nucleotides read TGTGCCAGTAGCCCACCCAGCGGGACGACCTACGAGCAGTACTTC.